Following are 22 T cell receptor beta chains from one sample sequenced in a study of cytomegalovirus exposure and HLA in healthy donors. PCR involved 60 Vbeta and 13 Jbeta primers. TCRdb's table, derived via immunoSEQ multiplex PCR, lists solely in-frame clones and lacks some. The profile shows about 130,000 clones, around 74% of them singletons. The sequenced sample consisted of PBMCs. These receptors were collected from a woman between 50 and 59 years old in good health and CMV-seropositive.

The chain has TRBV5-1 and TRBJ2-5, with D perhaps matching TRBD1 (6 bases). Germline CDR1 SGHRS, CDR2 YFSETQ. CDR3 length: 14 amino acids. The V gene lost 0 bases and the J gene lost 3 bases, with 9 bases spanning the gap. The CDR3 here is CASSLGDRKETQYF. The DNA for the CDR3 is TGCGCCAGCAGCTTGGGTGACAGGAAAGAGACCCAGTACTTC. Looking up the rest from reference TRBV5-1 and TRBJ2-5 gives the full variable domain: KAGVTQTPRYLIKTRGQQVTLSCSPISGHRSVSWYQQTPGQGLQFLFEYFSETQRNKGNFPGRFSGRQFSNSRSEMNVSTLELGDSALYLCASSLGDRKETQYFGPGTRLLVL.

The gene calls are TRBV2 and TRBJ2-6; unclear D gene. Trimming cost V 4 bases and J 2 bases, with 15 bases left between them. The V gene's germline CDR1 is SNHLY and CDR2 FYNNEI. The CDR3 extends over 17 amino acids. The CDR3 sequence is CASSVSNSGTGANVLTF. The CDR3 nucleotides read TGTGCCAGCAGTGTTTCTAACAGTGGAACTGGGGCCAACGTCCTGACTTTC.

This clone came up a few times. The chain couples TRBV4-1 to TRBJ1-1; D is unresolved. CDR3 size: 13 residues. V was shortened by 5 bases and J by 4 bases, with 11 bases between the two germline ends. The germline V gene encodes CDR1 MGHRA and CDR2 YSYEKL. CDR3: CASSSGGLTEAFF. The CDR3 DNA reads TGCGCCAGCAGCTCTGGTGGCCTCACTGAAGCTTTCTTT.

The rearrangement uses TRBV5-1 and TRBJ2-2; a possible D gene is TRBD1 (6 bases). V was pared by 3 bases and J by 0 bases, with 9 bases between. This CDR3 is built from 15 residues. CDR1 is SGHRS, CDR2 YFSETQ, per germline. The CDR3 DNA is TGCGCCAGCAGCTCCCGGACAGCGAACACCGGGGAGCTGTTTTTT. It translates to CASSSRTANTGELFF. Full variable domain (rest looked up from reference TRBV5-1 and TRBJ2-2): KAGVTQTPRYLIKTRGQQVTLSCSPISGHRSVSWYQQTPGQGLQFLFEYFSETQRNKGNFPGRFSGRQFSNSRSEMNVSTLELGDSALYLCASSSRTANTGELFFGEGSRLTVL.

The chain links TRBV5-4 to TRBJ1-2; D is undetermined. The CDR3 has 13 residues. The germline CDR1 and CDR2 sequences are SGHNT and YYREEE (reference sequence). The V and J ends lost 0 bases and 2 bases respectively, with 5 bases between them. CDR3 bases: TGTGCCAGCAGCTTGGTCAGGAACTATGGCTACACCTTC. Protein product: CASSLVRNYGYTF.

Here the CDR3 DNA reads TGTGCCAGTAGTATAGCCGATACAGGGGTCCATGGCTACACCTTC. This encodes CASSIADTGVHGYTF. The V and J genes are TRBV19 and TRBJ1-2; 7 nucleotides align to TRBD1. J gave up 6 bases and V 1 base, and 8 bases lay outside the gene matches. Germline loops: CDR1 LNHDA, CDR2 SQIVND (reference sequence). This CDR3 spans 15 amino acids.

This chain connects TRBV4-2 to TRBJ1-1; no clear D gene. CDR1 is LGHNA, CDR2 YNFKEQ, per germline. This CDR3 comprises 15 residues. V was clipped by 4 bases and J by 5 bases, with 17 bases between them. CDR3 protein: CASSPKGEGRTEAFF. The CDR3 DNA reads TGTGCCAGCAGCCCAAAGGGTGAGGGTCGAACTGAAGCTTTCTTT.

This clone has just one count. CDR3 in amino acids: CASSYNGRGTEAFF. The CDR3 nucleotides read TGTGCCAGCAGTTACAACGGCAGGGGCACTGAAGCTTTCTTT. The genes are TRBV6-5 and TRBJ1-1, with D perhaps matching TRBD1 (6 bases). V was clipped by 2 bases and J by 4 bases, with 11 bases between them. In germline, CDR1 is MNHEY, CDR2 SVGAGI. The CDR3 consists of 14 residues.

The CDR3 DNA sequence: TGCGCCAGCAGCTTCCGACAGGGAAGCACAGATACGCAGTATTTT. Encoded protein: CASSFRQGSTDTQYF. The chain recombines TRBV5-1 with TRBJ2-3, with TRBD1 matching over 7 bases. The CDR3 is 15 amino acids. The V segment lost 2 bases and the J segment 0 bases; nucleotides outside the gene matches: 3. Germline V CDR1 and CDR2: SGHRS, YFSETQ. Variable domain in full (rest from reference TRBV5-1 and TRBJ2-3): KAGVTQTPRYLIKTRGQQVTLSCSPISGHRSVSWYQQTPGQGLQFLFEYFSETQRNKGNFPGRFSGRQFSNSRSEMNVSTLELGDSALYLCASSFRQGSTDTQYFGPGTRLTVL.

J is TRBJ1-6 and V is TRBV21-1; the tabulated D call, TRBD1, remains unverified against the DNA. TRBV21-1 is described as a pseudogene. This CDR3 has 18 residues. In DNA, the CDR3 is TGTGCCAGCAGGACGATCCGTGGGGACAACGTCAATAATTCACCCCTCCACTTT. This encodes CASRTIRGDNVNNSPLHF.

The chain links TRBV5-5 to TRBJ1-1; 8 nucleotides match TRBD1. CDR3 length equals 14 residues. J gave up 4 bases and V 1 base, and 3 bases lay outside the gene matches. Germline V lookup: CDR1 SGHKS, CDR2 YYEKEE (reference sequence). This CDR3 reads CASSLKQGVTEAFF. DNA for the CDR3: TGTGCCAGCAGCTTGAAACAGGGGGTCACTGAAGCTTTCTTT.

This clone was counted a few times. CDR3 DNA: TGTGCCAGCAAACCGGGACTAGCTATTAACACCGGGGAGCTGTTTTTT. Its translation is CASKPGLAINTGELFF. The chain joins TRBV27 to TRBJ2-2; 9 bases match TRBD2. This CDR3 spans 16 amino acids. After removal of 7 bases from V and 2 bases from J, the junction contained 8 bases not matched to a gene. Germline V gives CDR1 MNHEY, CDR2 SMNVEV (reference sequence).

The CDR3 nucleotides are TGTGCCAGCAGCCCACCGTCCGGGACAACGAACACTGAAGCTTTCTTT. This encodes CASSPPSGTTNTEAFF. The chain employs TRBV7-7 and TRBJ1-1; a weak D match, TRBD1 (6 bases). The germline V gene encodes CDR1 SSHAT and CDR2 FNYEAQ (reference sequence). This CDR3 is 16 amino acids long. V lost 5 bases and J 1 base, leaving 17 bases between the germline ends.

The CDR3 spells CASSLYIGTEAFF. The CDR3 DNA sequence: TGTGCCAGCAGCTTATACATTGGCACTGAAGCTTTCTTT. The chain carries TRBV7-9 and TRBJ1-1; no firm D call. Germline V CDR1 and CDR2: SEHNR, FQNEAQ (reference sequence). The CDR3 covers 13 residues. The V end lost 2 bases, the J end lost 4 bases, and 8 bases lay between the germline ends.

As DNA, the CDR3 is TGTGCCAGCAGTGTGAGCAGGCTGGGCGTCGAGCAGTACTTC. Residues: CASSVSRLGVEQYF. The V call is TRBV2, the J call TRBJ2-7; D remains ambiguous. CDR1 is SNHLY and CDR2 is FYNNEI in the germline V gene. The CDR3 extends over 14 amino acids. Trimming left V 4 bases short and J 6 bases short, with 16 bases between.

This chain joins TRBV27 and TRBJ2-5; no clear D gene. The germline V gene has CDR1 MNHEY and CDR2 SMNVEV (reference sequence). CDR3 length: 11 amino acids. V lost 2 bases and J lost 5, with 3 bases in between. DNA of the CDR3: TGTGCCAGCAGTTTAGGCGAGACCCAGTACTTC. Translation gives CASSLGETQYF.

This chain uses TRBV6-1 with TRBJ2-6, with 10 bases aligning to TRBD1. The CDR3 spans 18 residues. Trimming took 4 bases from V and 1 from J; bases not matched to a gene: 7. Germline CDR1 MNHNS, CDR2 SASEGT. CDR3 nucleotides: TGTGCCAGCAGTGGAGACAGGGGGCTGTTTTCTGGGGCCAACGTCCTGACTTTC. This codes for CASSGDRGLFSGANVLTF.

The rearrangement links TRBV11-2 to TRBJ2-7; TRBD2 is a possible D gene (5 bases). Looked up from germline, CDR1 is SGHAT and CDR2 is FQNNGV. CDR3 length: 16 residues. Trimming shortened V by 5 bases and J by 3 bases, and 20 bases separated the two germline ends. CDR3 sequence: CASSPVGRSGHYEQYF. CDR3 DNA sequence: TGTGCCAGCAGCCCTGTGGGGAGAAGCGGCCACTACGAGCAGTACTTC.

The V gene is TRBV7-2, the J gene TRBJ1-3; no definite D call. CDR1 and CDR2 from the germline V gene are SGHTA and FQGNSA. This CDR3 comprises 15 residues. The ends were cut back, 5 bases at V and 0 bases at J, with 11 bases in the middle. CDR3 coding DNA: TGTGCCAGCAGCCAAGCAACCTTCTCTGGAAACACCATATATTTT. This translates into CASSQATFSGNTIYF.

This rearrangement joins TRBV5-1 to TRBJ1-2; tentative D call: TRBD1 (5 bases). The CDR3 covers 13 residues. Trimming pared 0 bases from V and 5 bases from J, leaving 8 bases between. Germline CDR1 SGHRS, CDR2 YFSETQ. CDR3 amino acids: CASSLERGYGYTF. CDR3 DNA: TGCGCCAGCAGCTTGGAAAGGGGTTATGGCTACACCTTC. Drawing the rest from reference TRBV5-1 and TRBJ1-2, the complete variable domain is KAGVTQTPRYLIKTRGQQVTLSCSPISGHRSVSWYQQTPGQGLQFLFEYFSETQRNKGNFPGRFSGRQFSNSRSEMNVSTLELGDSALYLCASSLERGYGYTFGSGTRLTVV.

This clone has a single count. V and J are TRBV9 and TRBJ2-5; 9 bases match TRBD2. Germline CDR1 SGDLS, CDR2 YYNGEE. The junction had 9 bases not matched to a gene; V was cut back by 2 bases and J by 4 bases. The CDR3 spans 16 residues. Here the CDR3 reads CASSVASGDYAETQYF. Here the CDR3 DNA reads TGTGCCAGCAGCGTTGCTAGCGGGGACTATGCAGAGACCCAGTACTTC. Complete variable domain (other parts from reference TRBV9 and TRBJ2-5): DSGVTQTPKHLITATGQRVTLRCSPRSGDLSVYWYQQSLDQGLQFLIQYYNGEERAKGNILERFSAQQFPDLHSELNLSSLELGDSALYFCASSVASGDYAETQYFGPGTRLLVL.

This clone has just a few counts. J is TRBJ2-4 and V is TRBV4-2, with D maybe TRBD2 (5 bases). CDR3 length: 13 amino acids. Germline values: CDR1 LGHNA, CDR2 YNFKEQ. The V gene lost 8 bases and the J gene lost 2 bases, with 10 bases spanning the gap. CDR3 bases: TGTGCCAGCCAAGACGGGACCAAAAACATTCAGTACTTC. Encoded protein: CASQDGTKNIQYF.